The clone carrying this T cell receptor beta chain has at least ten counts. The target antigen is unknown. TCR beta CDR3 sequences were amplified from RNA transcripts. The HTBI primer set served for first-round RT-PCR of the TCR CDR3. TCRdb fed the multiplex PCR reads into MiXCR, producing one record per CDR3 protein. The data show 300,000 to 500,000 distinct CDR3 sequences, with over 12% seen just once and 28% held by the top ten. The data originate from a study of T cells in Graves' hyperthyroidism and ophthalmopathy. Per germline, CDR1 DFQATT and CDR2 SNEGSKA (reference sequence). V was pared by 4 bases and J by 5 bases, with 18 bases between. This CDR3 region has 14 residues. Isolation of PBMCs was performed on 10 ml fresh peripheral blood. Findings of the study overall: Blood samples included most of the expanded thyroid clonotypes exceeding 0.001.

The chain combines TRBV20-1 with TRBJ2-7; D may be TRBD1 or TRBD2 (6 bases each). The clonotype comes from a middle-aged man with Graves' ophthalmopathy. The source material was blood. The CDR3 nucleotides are TGCAGTGCTACAAGGGGGGCAGCTACACACGAGCAGTACTTC. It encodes CSATRGAATHEQYF.